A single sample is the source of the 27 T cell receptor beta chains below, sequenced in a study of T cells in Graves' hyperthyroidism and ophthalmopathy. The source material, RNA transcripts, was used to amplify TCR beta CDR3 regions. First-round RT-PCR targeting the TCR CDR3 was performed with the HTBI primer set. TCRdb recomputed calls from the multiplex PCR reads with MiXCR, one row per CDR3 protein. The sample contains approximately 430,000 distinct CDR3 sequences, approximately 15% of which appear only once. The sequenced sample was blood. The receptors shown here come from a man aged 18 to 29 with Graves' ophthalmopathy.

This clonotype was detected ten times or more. The CDR3 DNA sequence: TGTGCCAGCAGCCCCGGGACTAGCGGGAGAAGAGGTGAGCAGTTCTTC. Protein: CASSPGTSGRRGEQFF. The chain combines TRBV3-1 with TRBJ2-1, with 14 nucleotides matching TRBD2. CDR1 LGHDT and CDR2 YNNKEL come from the germline V gene (reference sequence). The length of the CDR3 is 16 residues. V shed 4 bases and J 9 bases; nucleotides not matched to a gene: 8.

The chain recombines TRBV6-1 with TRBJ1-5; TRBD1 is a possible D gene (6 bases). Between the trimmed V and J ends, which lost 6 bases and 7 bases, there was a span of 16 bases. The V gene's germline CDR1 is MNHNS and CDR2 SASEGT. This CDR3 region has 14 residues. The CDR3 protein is CASSRQQGSQPQHF. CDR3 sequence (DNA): TGTGCCAGCAGCCGGCAACAGGGCTCGCAGCCCCAGCATTTT.

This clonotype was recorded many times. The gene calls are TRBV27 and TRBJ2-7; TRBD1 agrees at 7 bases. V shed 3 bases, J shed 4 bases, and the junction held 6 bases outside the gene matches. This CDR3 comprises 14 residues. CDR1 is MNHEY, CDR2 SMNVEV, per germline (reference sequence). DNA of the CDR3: TGTGCCAGCAGTTTCGGGACAGCTCCTTACGAGCAGTACTTC. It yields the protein CASSFGTAPYEQYF.

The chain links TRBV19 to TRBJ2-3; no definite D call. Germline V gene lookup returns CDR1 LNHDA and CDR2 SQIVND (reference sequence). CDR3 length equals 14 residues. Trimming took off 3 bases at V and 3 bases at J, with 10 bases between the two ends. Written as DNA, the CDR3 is TGTGCCAGTAGTATCAACCTAAGGACAGATACGCAGTATTTT. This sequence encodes CASSINLRTDTQYF.

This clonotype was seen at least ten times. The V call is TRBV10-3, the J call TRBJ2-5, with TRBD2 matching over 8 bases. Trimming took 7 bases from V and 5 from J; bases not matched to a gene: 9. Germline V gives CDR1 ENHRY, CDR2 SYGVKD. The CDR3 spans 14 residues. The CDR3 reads CAINPSGGGETQYF. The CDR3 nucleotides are TGTGCCATCAATCCCAGCGGGGGAGGGGAGACCCAGTACTTC.

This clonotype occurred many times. The CDR3 region is CSARDRGRYSGNTIYF. The DNA of the CDR3 is TGCAGTGCTAGAGATAGGGGACGGTACTCTGGAAACACCATATATTTT. V gene TRBV20-1 combines with J gene TRBJ1-3; tentatively, D is TRBD1 (5 bases). Trimming took 0 bases from V and 0 from J, leaving 12 bases between them. This CDR3 contains 16 residues. Germline CDR1 reads DFQATT; CDR2 reads SNEGSKA (reference sequence).

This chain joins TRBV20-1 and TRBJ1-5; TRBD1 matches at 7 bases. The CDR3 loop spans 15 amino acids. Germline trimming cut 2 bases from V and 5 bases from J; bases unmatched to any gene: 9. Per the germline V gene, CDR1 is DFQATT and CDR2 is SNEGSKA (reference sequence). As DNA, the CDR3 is TGCAGTGCTAGACGAACGGACAGGATCTATCAGCCCCAGCATTTT. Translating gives CSARRTDRIYQPQHF.

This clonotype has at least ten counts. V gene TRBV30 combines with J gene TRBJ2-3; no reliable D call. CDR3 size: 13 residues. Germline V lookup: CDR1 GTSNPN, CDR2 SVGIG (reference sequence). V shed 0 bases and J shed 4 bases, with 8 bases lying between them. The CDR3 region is CAWSVLSADTQYF. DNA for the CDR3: TGTGCCTGGAGTGTACTTTCGGCAGATACGCAGTATTTT.

CDR3 bases: TGTGCCAGTAGTATAGATCCGGGACTTCTGAACACTGAAGCTTTCTTT. Its translation: CASSIDPGLLNTEAFF. The J gene is TRBJ1-1, the V gene TRBV19, with D possibly matching TRBD1 (5 bases). Germline CDR1 is LNHDA and CDR2 is SQIVND (reference sequence). This CDR3 has 16 residues. V was clipped by 0 bases and J by 0 bases, with 11 bases between them. Full variable domain (outside the CDR3, taken from reference TRBV19 and TRBJ1-1): DGGITQSPKYLFRKEGQNVTLSCEQNLNHDAMYWYRQDPGQGLRLIYYSQIVNDFQKGDIAEGYSVSREKKESFPLTVTSAQKNPTAFYLCASSIDPGLLNTEAFFGQGTRLTVV.

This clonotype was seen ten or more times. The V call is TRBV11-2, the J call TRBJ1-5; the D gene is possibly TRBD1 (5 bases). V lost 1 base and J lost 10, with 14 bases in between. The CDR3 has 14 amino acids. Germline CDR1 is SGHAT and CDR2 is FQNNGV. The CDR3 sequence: CASSLAGAERPQHF. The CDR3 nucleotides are TGTGCCAGCAGCTTAGCTGGGGCAGAAAGACCCCAGCATTTT.

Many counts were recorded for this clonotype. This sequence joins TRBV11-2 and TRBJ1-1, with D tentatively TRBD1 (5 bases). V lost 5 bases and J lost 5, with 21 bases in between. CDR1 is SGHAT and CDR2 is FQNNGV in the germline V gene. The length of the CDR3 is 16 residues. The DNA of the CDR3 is TGTGCCAGCAGCCCCACGGCGCAGGGAGGAGGGACTGAAGCTTTCTTT. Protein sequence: CASSPTAQGGGTEAFF.

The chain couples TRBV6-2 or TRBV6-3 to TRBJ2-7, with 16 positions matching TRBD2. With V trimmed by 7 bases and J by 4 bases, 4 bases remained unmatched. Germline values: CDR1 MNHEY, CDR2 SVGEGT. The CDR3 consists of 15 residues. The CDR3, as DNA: TGTGCCAGCACCGAGGGACTAGCGGGGGGGTACGAGCAGTACTTC. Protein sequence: CASTEGLAGGYEQYF.

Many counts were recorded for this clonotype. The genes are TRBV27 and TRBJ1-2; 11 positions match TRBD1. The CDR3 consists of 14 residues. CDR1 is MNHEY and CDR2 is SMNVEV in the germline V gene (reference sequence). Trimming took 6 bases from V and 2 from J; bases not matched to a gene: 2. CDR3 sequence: CASSRDRGNYGYTF. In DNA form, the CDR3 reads TGTGCCAGCAGCCGGGACAGGGGGAACTATGGCTACACCTTC.

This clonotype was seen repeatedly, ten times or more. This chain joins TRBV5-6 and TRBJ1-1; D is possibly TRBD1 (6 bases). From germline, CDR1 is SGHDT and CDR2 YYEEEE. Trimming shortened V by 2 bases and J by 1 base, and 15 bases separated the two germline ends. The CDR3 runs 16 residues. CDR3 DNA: TGTGCCAGCAGCTTCCCCCCCGGGGGGGCGAACACTGAAGCTTTCTTT. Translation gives CASSFPPGGANTEAFF.

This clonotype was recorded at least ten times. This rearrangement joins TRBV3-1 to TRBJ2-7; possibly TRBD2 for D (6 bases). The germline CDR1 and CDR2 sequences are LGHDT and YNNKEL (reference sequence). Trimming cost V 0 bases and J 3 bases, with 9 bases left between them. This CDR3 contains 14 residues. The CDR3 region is CASSQDSGYYEQYF. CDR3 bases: TGTGCCAGCAGCCAAGATAGCGGATACTACGAGCAGTACTTC.

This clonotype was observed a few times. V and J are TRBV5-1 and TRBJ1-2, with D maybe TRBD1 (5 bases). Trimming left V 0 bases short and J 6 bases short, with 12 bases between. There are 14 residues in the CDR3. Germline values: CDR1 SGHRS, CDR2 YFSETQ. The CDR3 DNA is TGCGCCAGCAGCTTGGAGGGTCGAGGGGATGGCTACACCTTC. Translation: CASSLEGRGDGYTF.

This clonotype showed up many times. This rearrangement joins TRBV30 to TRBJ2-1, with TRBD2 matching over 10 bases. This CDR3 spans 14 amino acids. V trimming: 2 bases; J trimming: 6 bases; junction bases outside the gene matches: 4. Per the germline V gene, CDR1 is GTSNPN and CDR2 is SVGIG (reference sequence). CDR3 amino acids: CAWSRAGGLNEQFF. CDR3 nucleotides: TGTGCCTGGAGTAGAGCGGGAGGGCTCAATGAGCAGTTCTTC.

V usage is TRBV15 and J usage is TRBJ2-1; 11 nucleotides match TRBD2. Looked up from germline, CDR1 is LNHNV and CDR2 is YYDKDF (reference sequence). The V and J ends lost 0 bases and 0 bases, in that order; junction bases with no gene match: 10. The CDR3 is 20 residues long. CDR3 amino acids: CATSRDPPGLAAFSYNEQFF. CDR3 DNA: TGTGCCACCAGCAGAGACCCGCCGGGACTAGCGGCTTTCTCCTACAATGAGCAGTTCTTC.

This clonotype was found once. The CDR3 coding sequence is TGTGCCACCAAGGGGGCTTTGGGATATGGCTACACCTTC. Protein sequence: CATKGALGYGYTF. The chain is built from TRBV6-1 and TRBJ1-2; TRBD1 matches at 7 bases. This CDR3 has 13 amino acids. Germline V gives CDR1 MNHNS, CDR2 SASEGT. After removal of 10 bases from V and 5 bases from J, the junction contained 10 bases not matched to a gene.

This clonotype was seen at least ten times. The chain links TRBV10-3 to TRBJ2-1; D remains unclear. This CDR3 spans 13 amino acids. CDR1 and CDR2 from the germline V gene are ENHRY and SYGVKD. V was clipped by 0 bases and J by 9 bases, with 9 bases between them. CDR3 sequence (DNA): TGTGCCATCAGTGAGTCCTGGGGTGGTGAGCAGTTCTTC. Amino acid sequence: CAISESWGGEQFF.

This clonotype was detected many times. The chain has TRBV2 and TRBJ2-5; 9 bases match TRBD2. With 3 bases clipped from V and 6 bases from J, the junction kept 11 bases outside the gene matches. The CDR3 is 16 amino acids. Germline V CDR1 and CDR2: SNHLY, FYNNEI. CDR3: CASSEGYSGGSKTQYF. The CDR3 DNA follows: TGTGCCAGCAGTGAGGGATATAGCGGGGGATCGAAGACCCAGTACTTC.

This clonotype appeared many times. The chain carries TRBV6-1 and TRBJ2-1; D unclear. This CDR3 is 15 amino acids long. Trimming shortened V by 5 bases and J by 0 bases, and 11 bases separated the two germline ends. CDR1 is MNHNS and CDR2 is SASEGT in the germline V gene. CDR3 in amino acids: CASSSLLSSYNEQFF. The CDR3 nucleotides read TGTGCCAGCAGTTCTCTCTTAAGCTCCTACAATGAGCAGTTCTTC.

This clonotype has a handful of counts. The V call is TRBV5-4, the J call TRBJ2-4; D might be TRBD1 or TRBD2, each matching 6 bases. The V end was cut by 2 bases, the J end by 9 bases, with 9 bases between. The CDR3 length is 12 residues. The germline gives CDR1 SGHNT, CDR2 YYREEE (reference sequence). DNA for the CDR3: TGTGCCAGCAGCTTCGGGGGCACCATTCAGTACTTC. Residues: CASSFGGTIQYF.

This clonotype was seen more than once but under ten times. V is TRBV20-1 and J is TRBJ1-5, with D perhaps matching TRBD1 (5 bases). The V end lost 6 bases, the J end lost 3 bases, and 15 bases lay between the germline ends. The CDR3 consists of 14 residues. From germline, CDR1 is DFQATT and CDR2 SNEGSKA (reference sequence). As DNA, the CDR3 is TGCAGTGCCCGGAGGGACGCAAACAATCAGCCCCAGCATTTT. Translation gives CSARRDANNQPQHF.

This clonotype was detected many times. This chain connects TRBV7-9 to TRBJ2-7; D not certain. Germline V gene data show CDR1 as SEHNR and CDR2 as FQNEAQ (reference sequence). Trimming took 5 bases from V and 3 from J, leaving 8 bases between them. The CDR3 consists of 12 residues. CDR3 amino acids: CASSPRVYEQYF. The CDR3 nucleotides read TGTGCCAGCAGCCCCCGTGTCTACGAGCAGTACTTC.

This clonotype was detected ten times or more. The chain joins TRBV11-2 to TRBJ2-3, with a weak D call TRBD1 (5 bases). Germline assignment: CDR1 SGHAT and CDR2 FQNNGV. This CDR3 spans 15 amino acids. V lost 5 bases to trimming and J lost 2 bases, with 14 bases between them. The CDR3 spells CASSQGTAYTDTQYF. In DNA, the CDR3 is TGTGCCAGCAGCCAGGGAACGGCTTACACAGATACGCAGTATTTT.

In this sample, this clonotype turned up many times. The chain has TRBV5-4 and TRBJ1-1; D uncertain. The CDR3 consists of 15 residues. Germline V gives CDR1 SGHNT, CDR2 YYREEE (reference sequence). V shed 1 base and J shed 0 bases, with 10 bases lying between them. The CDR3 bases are TGTGCCAGCAGCTTGAATGACCCCCTGAACACTGAAGCTTTCTTT. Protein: CASSLNDPLNTEAFF.